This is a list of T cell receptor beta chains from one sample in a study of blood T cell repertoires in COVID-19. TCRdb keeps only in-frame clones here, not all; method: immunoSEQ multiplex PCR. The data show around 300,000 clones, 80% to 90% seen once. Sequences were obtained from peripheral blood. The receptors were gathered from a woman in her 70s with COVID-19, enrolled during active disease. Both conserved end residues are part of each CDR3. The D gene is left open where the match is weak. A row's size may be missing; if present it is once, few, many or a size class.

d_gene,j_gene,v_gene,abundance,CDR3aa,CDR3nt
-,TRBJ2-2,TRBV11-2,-,CASSFDWSNTGELFF,TGTGCCAGCAGCTTCGACTGGTCGAACACCGGGGAGCTGTTTTTT
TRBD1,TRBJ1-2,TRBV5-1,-,CASSLTGGGNYGYTF,TGCGCCAGCAGCTTGACAGGGGGCGGTAACTATGGCTACACCTTC
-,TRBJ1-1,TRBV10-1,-,CASSESIQGFGAFF,TGCGCCAGCAGTGAGTCGATTCAGGGCTTTGGGGCTTTCTTT
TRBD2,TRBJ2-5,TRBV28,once,CASTRGGSSVETQYF,TGTGCCAGCACCCGGGGGGGAAGTAGCGTGGAGACCCAGTACTTC
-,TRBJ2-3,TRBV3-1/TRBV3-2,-,CASSRRGGDTQYF,TGTGCCAGCAGCCGTAGAGGAGGGGATACGCAGTATTTT
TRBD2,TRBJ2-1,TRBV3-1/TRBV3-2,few,CASSSRLGTGGRNNEQFF,TGTGCCAGCAGCTCCCGACTGGGCACGGGAGGAAGAAACAATGAGCAGTTCTTC
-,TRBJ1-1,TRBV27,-,CASSLSGREAFF,TGTGCCAGCAGTTTATCCGGCAGGGAAGCTTTCTTT
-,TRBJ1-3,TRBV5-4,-,CASSPGTSAGNTIYF,TGTGCCAGCAGCCCGGGGACTTCCGCTGGAAACACCATATATTTT
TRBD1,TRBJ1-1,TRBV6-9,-,CASSFQGAQGTEAFF,TGTGCCAGCAGTTTTCAGGGGGCGCAGGGGACTGAAGCTTTCTTT
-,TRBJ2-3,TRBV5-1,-,CASSSGRPPPDTQYF,TGCGCCAGCAGCTCTGGGAGACCTCCCCCAGATACGCAGTATTTT
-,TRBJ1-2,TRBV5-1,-,CASSSGTNGAGYTF,TGCGCCAGCAGCTCAGGGACAAATGGGGCTGGCTACACCTTC
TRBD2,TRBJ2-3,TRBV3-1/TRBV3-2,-,CASSRGGETDTQYF,TGTGCCAGCAGCCGCGGGGGGGAGACAGATACGCAGTATTTT
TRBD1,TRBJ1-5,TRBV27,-,CARSQRGRSNQPQHF,TGTGCCAGGAGTCAGAGGGGGCGCAGCAATCAGCCCCAGCATTTT
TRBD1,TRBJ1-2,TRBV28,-,CASRPGQGASNYGYTF,TGTGCCAGCAGGCCGGGACAGGGGGCCTCTAACTATGGCTACACCTTC
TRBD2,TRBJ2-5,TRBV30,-,CAWSPSGGYQETQYF,TGTGCCTGGAGTCCTAGCGGGGGATACCAAGAGACCCAGTACTTC
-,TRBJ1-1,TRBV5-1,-,CASNPFIPGQNTEAFF,TGCGCCAGCAACCCTTTCATACCGGGTCAGAACACTGAAGCTTTCTTT
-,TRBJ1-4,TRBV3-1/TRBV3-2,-,CASSQGGDGLWKLFF,TGTGCCAGCAGCCAAGGGGGGGATGGTTTGTGGAAACTGTTTTTT
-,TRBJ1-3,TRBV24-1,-,CATSDVSGAPGNTIYF,TGTGCCACCAGTGATGTCTCAGGGGCCCCTGGAAACACCATATATTTT
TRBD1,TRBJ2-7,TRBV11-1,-,CASSTRTGEHSGF,TGTGCCAGCAGTACTAGGACAGGGGAACATTCGGGCTTC
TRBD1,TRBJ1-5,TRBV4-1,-,CASSRTGTDQPQHF,TGCGCCAGCAGCCGGACAGGGACAGATCAGCCCCAGCATTTT
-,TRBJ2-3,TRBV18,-,CASSPPITEGTDTQYF,TGTGCCAGCTCACCACCGATAACCGAGGGCACAGATACGCAGTATTTT
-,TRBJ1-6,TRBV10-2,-,CASSSGSGSYNSPLHF,TGCGCCAGCAGCTCCGGTTCTGGCTCCTATAATTCACCCCTCCACTTT
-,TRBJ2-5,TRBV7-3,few,CASSLYADRQETQYF,TGTGCCAGCAGCTTATACGCGGATCGGCAAGAGACCCAGTACTTC
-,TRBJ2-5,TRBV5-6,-,CASSFGGIGETQYF,TGTGCCAGCAGCTTCGGAGGGATAGGAGAGACCCAGTACTTC
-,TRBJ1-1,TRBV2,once,CASRTNSNTEAFF,TGTGCCAGCAGGACTAATAGTAACACTGAAGCTTTCTTT
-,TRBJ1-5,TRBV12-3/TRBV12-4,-,CASSGSLYQPQHF,TGTGCCAGCAGCGGGTCTTTATATCAGCCCCAGCATTTT
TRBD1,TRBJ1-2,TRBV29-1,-,CSVSGTGANYGYTF,TGCAGCGTTTCCGGGACAGGGGCTAACTATGGCTACACCTTC
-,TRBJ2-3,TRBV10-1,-,CASSGQISTDTQYF,TGCGCCAGCAGTGGACAGATCAGCACAGATACGCAGTATTTT
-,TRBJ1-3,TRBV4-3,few,CASSQVWSWAGNTIYF,TGCGCCAGCAGCCAAGTTTGGTCTTGGGCGGGAAACACCATATATTTT
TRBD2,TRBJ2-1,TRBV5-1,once,CASSLGLAGGFNEQFF,TGCGCCAGCAGCTTGGGACTAGCGGGGGGATTCAATGAGCAGTTCTTC
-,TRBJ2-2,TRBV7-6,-,CASSSRQGLSGELFF,TGTGCCAGCAGCTCCCGTCAGGGGCTTAGCGGGGAGCTGTTTTTT
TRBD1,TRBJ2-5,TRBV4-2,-,CASSQEPGTGGETQYF,TGTGCCAGCAGCCAAGAGCCAGGGACAGGTGGGGAGACCCAGTACTTC
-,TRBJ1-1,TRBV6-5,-,CASTTVNTEAFF,TGTGCCAGCACAACTGTGAACACTGAAGCTTTCTTT
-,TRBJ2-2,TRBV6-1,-,CASSDLAYTGELFF,TGTGCCAGCAGTGACCTGGCTTACACCGGGGAGCTGTTTTTT
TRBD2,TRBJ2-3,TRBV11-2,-,CASSSRLARIGMGVHTQYF,TGTGCCAGCAGCTCCCGACTAGCGCGGATCGGAATGGGCGTACATACGCAGTATTTT
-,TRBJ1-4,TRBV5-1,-,CASSPDSGGREKLFF,TGCGCCAGCAGCCCCGATTCGGGGGGTAGGGAAAAACTGTTTTTT
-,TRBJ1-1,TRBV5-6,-,CASSLGRNMNTEAFF,TGTGCCAGCAGCTTGGGAAGAAACATGAACACTGAAGCTTTCTTT
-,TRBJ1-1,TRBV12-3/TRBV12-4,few,CASIGNLNTEAFF,TGTGCCAGCATCGGTAACTTAAACACTGAAGCTTTCTTT
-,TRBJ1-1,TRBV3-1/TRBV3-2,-,CASSQDSRTEAFF,TGTGCCAGCAGCCAAGATTCCAGGACTGAAGCTTTCTTT
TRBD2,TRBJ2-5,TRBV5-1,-,CASSLILSGGAEETQYF,TGCGCCAGCAGCCTAATACTTAGCGGGGGGGCCGAGGAGACCCAGTACTTC
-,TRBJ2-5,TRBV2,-,CASSEALTAPQETQYF,TGTGCCAGCAGTGAAGCGCTGACTGCCCCGCAAGAGACCCAGTACTTC
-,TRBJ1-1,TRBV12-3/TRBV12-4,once,CASTAQFSEAFF,TGTGCCAGCACCGCACAGTTCTCAGAAGCTTTCTTT
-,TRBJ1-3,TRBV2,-,CASQGNTIYF,TGTGCCAGCCAAGGAAACACCATATATTTT
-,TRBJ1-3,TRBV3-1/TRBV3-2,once,CASSQEYRSSGNTIYF,TGTGCCAGCAGCCAAGAGTACAGGTCTTCTGGAAACACCATATATTTT
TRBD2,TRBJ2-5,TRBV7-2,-,CASSNGLAGSETQYF,TGTGCCAGCAGCAATGGACTAGCTGGTAGTGAGACCCAGTACTTC
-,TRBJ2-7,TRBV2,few,CASTPQGEDYEQYF,TGTGCCAGCACACCTCAGGGGGAGGACTACGAGCAGTACTTC
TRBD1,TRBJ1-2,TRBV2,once,CASVGQGTSYTF,TGTGCCAGCGTCGGACAGGGTACGAGCTACACCTTC
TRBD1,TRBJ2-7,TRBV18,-,CASSPPGRGQGAVYEQYF,TGTGCCAGCTCACCACCGGGCCGGGGACAGGGGGCCGTATACGAGCAGTACTTC
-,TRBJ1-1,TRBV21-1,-,CASSNPRDRGLDTEAFF,TGTGCCAGCAGCAACCCCCGGGACAGGGGGCTCGACACTGAAGCTTTCTTT
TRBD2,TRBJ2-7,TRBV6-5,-,CASTRSGGLYEQYF,TGTGCCAGCACTCGTAGCGGGGGGCTGTACGAGCAGTACTTC
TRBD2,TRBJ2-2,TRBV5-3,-,CARSLQAGFDTGELFF,TGTGCCAGAAGCTTGCAAGCGGGGTTTGACACCGGGGAGCTGTTTTTT
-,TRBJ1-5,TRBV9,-,CASSVGTGNQPQHF,TGTGCCAGCAGCGTAGGGACAGGCAATCAGCCCCAGCATTTT
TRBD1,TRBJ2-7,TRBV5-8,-,CASNQQTGYEQYF,TGTGCCAGCAACCAGCAGACAGGGTACGAGCAGTACTTC